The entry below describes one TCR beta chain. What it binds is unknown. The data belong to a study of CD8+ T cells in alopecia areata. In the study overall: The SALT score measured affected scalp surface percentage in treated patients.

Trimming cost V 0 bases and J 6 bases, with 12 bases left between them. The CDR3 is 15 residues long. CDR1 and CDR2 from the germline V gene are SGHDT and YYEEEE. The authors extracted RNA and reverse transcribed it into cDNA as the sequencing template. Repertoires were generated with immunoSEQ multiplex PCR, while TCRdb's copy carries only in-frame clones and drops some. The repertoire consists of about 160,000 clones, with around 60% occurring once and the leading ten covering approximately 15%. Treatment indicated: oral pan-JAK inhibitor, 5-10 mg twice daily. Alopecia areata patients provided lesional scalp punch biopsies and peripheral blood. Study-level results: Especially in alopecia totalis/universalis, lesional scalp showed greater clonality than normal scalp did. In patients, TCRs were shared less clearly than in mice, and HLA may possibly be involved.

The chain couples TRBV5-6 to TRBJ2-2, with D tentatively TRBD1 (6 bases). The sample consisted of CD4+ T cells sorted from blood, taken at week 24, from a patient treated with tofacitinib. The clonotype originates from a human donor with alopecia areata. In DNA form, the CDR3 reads TGTGCCAGCAGCTTGGCCCCCGGGACACCCGGGGAGCTGTTTTTT. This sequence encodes CASSLAPGTPGELFF.